This T cell receptor beta chain comes out of a study of blood T cell repertoires in COVID-19. The overall study: Samples representing acute and convalescent COVID-19 were sourced from the United States, Italy and Spain. T cells, B-cell-depleted T cells, or PBMCs provided the cDNA or gDNA that served as material.

Under the authors' procedure: Estimates of nucleated cell counts were drawn from the amplification of reference gene primers. Measured with immunoSEQ multiplex PCR; TCRdb has only the in-frame clones, and not every one. The DNA gave D and trimming, while V, J and clone size come from that table. The sample yields 250,000 to 350,000 clones, 80% to 90% seen once. In germline, CDR1 is LGHDT, CDR2 YNNKEL (reference sequence). Unmatched junction bases numbered 4, after V lost 2 bases and J lost 1 base. The CDR3 has 16 amino acids. The chain links TRBV3-1 (or the pseudogene TRBV3-2) to TRBJ2-7, with 11 bases lining up with TRBD1. Sequences were obtained from peripheral blood. This clonotype was obtained from a woman aged 30 to 39 with active or convalescent COVID-19. The CDR3 reads CASSQYGTGGSYEQYF. The DNA for the CDR3 is TGTGCCAGCAGCCAATACGGGACAGGGGGATCCTACGAGCAGTACTTC.